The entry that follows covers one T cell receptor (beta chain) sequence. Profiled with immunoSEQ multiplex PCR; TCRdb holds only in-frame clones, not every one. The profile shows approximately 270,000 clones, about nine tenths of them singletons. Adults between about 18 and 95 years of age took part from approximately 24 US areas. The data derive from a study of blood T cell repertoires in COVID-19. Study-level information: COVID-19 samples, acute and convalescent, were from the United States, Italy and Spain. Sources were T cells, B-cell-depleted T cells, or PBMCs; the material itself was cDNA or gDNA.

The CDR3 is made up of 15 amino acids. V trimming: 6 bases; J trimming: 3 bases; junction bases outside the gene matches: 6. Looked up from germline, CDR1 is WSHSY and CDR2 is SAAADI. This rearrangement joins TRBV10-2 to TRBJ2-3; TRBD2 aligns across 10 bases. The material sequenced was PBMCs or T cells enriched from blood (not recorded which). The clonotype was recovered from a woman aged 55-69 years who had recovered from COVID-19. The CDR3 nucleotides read TGCGCCAGCAGGGATCGGACTAGCGGAACAGATACGCAGTATTTT. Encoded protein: CASRDRTSGTDTQYF.